This paragraph reports one T cell receptor beta chain. No antigen is known for it. The record originates from a study of vaccination and CD4 T cells after COVID-19. The overall study: Convalescent donors: six male, four female; seven Caucasian, two Asian, one multiracial, two Hispanic. The cells in question were stimulated using overlapping spike peptides derived from SARS-CoV-2, HCoV-NL63, HCoV-OC43 and HCoV-229E. For control cultures, the treatment was a CEFX pool, an HIV-1 Nef pool, or no peptide.

Cultured CD4+ T-cell DNA underwent Oncomine TCR Beta short-read sequencing. MiXCR, run by TCRdb on the PCR reads, gives a single entry per CDR3 protein. The sample has 9,500 to 10,000 distinct CDR3 sequences; under 60% are singletons. CDR3 length: 12 amino acids. CDR1 MNHNS and CDR2 SASEGT come from the germline V gene. V dropped 11 bases and J dropped 6 bases, with 11 bases sitting between them. As to treatment: roughly 11-day PBMC culture with coronavirus spike peptide pools or control peptides (ViraFEST assay). First, ViraFEST expanded antigen-specific T cells with peptide pools, and next it sequenced the TCRs.

The source material was CD4+ T cells from blood, cultured in vitro. The sequence derives from a human donor who had recovered from COVID-19. V gene TRBV6-1 combines with J gene TRBJ1-6; weak D call: TRBD1 (5 bases). The CDR3: CAGHSGNSPLHF. In nucleotides, the CDR3 is TGTGCCGGACACAGTGGTAATTCACCCCTCCACTTT.